The 8 T cell receptor beta chains reported below all come from one sample, sequenced in a study of human T cells and chemical hapten exposure. Whole blood that had not been fractionated was the source of extracted total RNA. From the 5' RACE reads, TCRdb called clonotypes with MiXCR, one entry per CDR3 protein. The data show more than 60,000 distinct CDR3 sequences, 15% to 20% seen once. All receptors come from a female donor in good health.

This clonotype was counted a few times. This sequence joins TRBV19 and TRBJ1-4, with D possibly matching TRBD1 (6 bases). Trimming stripped 3 bases from V and 5 bases from J, with 13 bases between. The CDR3 spans 15 residues. Germline V lookup: CDR1 LNHDA, CDR2 SQIVND (reference sequence). The CDR3 here is CASSITPGENEKLFF. The CDR3 coding sequence is TGTGCCAGTAGTATTACTCCAGGGGAAAATGAAAAACTGTTTTTT.

This rearrangement joins TRBV5-4 to TRBJ2-3, with 8 bases matching TRBD2. The CDR3 is 16 residues long. V was clipped by 4 bases and J by 5 bases; unmatched bases: 12. Germline V gives CDR1 SGHNT, CDR2 YYREEE (reference sequence). The CDR3 here is CASSPGGAIGVDTQYF. For the CDR3, the DNA is TGTGCCAGCAGCCCGGGGGGGGCCATAGGGGTAGATACGCAGTATTTT.

A remark on this clonotype: Germline and junction disagree at one end, which may indicate a read error. This chain joins TRBV5-4 and TRBJ2-7, with no clear D. Per germline, CDR1 SGHNT and CDR2 YYREEE (reference sequence). The CDR3 consists of 14 residues. Here the CDR3 reads CTSSLWLGPAEQYF. The CDR3 coding sequence is TGTACCAGCAGCTTATGGCTAGGACCGGCCGAGCAGTACTTC.

This clonotype has only a few counts. The rearrangement links TRBV7-2 to TRBJ2-7; D is possibly TRBD1 (6 bases). Per the germline V gene, CDR1 is SGHTA and CDR2 is FQGNSA. Between the trimmed V and J ends, which lost 1 base and 5 bases, there was a span of 21 bases. The CDR3 is 17 residues long. CDR3 in amino acids: CASSLVWSVGAFNEQYF. CDR3 bases: TGTGCCAGCAGCTTAGTTTGGTCTGTGGGGGCGTTCAACGAGCAGTACTTC.

The V gene is TRBV7-2, the J gene TRBJ1-5, with D unclear. In germline, CDR1 is SGHTA, CDR2 FQGNSA. The CDR3 sequence is 13 residues long. V was clipped by 8 bases and J by 0 bases, with 8 bases between them. The chain's CDR3 is CASAISSNQPQHF. The CDR3 bases are TGTGCCAGCGCCATCTCTAGCAATCAGCCCCAGCATTTT.

On this clonotype itself: A junction end diverges from the germline sequence, so it may reflect a read error. The V gene is TRBV5-1, the J gene TRBJ2-5; unclear D gene. This CDR3 contains 13 residues. Looked up from germline, CDR1 is SGHRS and CDR2 is YFSETQ. The CDR3 DNA reads TGCGCCAGAAGCTTGGGGATGCAAGAGACCCAGTACTTC. Protein product: CARSLGMQETQYF.

The sample holds a few counts of this clonotype. The chain is built from TRBV27 and TRBJ2-3; D uncertain. The length of the CDR3 is 15 residues. Germline V gene data show CDR1 as MNHEY and CDR2 as SMNVEV (reference sequence). The V gene lost 2 bases and the J gene lost 0 bases, with 9 bases spanning the gap. The CDR3 bases are TGTGCCAGCAGTTTACGGCGGTTAAGCACAGATACGCAGTATTTT. Translation: CASSLRRLSTDTQYF.

This chain uses TRBV20-1 with TRBJ1-5, with D uncertain. The CDR3 spans 15 residues. Trimming removed 0 bases from V and 1 base from J, with 10 bases in between. CDR1 and CDR2 (germline): DFQATT, SNEGSKA (reference sequence). The CDR3: CSAREAGKSNQPQHF. The CDR3 coding sequence is TGCAGTGCTAGAGAGGCGGGAAAGAGCAATCAGCCCCAGCATTTT.